This entry lists 12 T cell receptor beta chains sequenced from one sample in a study of tissue T cells after allogeneic stem cell transplantation. Noted time point: mouse harvest day 7 after allogeneic transplant. The graft held 10^6 splenic CD5+ T cells and 10^7 T-cell-depleted bone marrow cells. Here immunoSEQ multiplex PCR was the method, and the copy in TCRdb shows in-frame clones only, minus some. The sample has over 6,000 clones; less than 55% are singletons. The sequencing input was gut tissue. These receptors originate from a female BALB/c mouse given C57BL/6 T cells with graft-versus-host disease after an allogeneic hematopoietic cell transplant.

In this sample, this clone turned up a few times. Gene names and germline match the mouse. Read data end 1 residue before the CDR3 end; the end is taken from the germline J gene. The chain carries TRBV19 and TRBJ1-4; D gene uncertain. This CDR3 contains 14 residues. V lost 0 bases to trimming and J lost 5 bases, with 8 bases between them. Per the germline V gene, CDR1 is FNHDT and CDR2 is SITEND (reference sequence). The CDR3 loop is CASSIGQKNERLFF. CDR3 DNA, as far as it was read: TGTGCCAGCAGTATAGGACAAAAAAACGAAAGATTATTT.

Worth noting for this clone: Mouse germline and gene names are used. From the germline J gene comes the end of the CDR3, since the read stops 1 residue before it. V gene TRBV1 combines with J gene TRBJ1-2; 8 nucleotides agree with TRBD1. Germline V gene lookup returns CDR1 NSQYPW and CDR2 LRSPGD (reference sequence). V lost 3 bases and J lost 2; bases outside the gene matches: 2. This CDR3 has 14 residues. CDR3 DNA (partial): TGCACCTGCAGTGCGCGGGACAGGAACTCCGACTACACC. It is translated as CTCSARDRNSDYT. The full CDR3 reads CTCSARDRNSDYTF.

A note on this clone: Gene names are mouse gene names. The sequenced fragment ends 1 residue before the CDR3 boundary, so the rest is inferred from the germline J gene. The V gene is TRBV3, the J gene TRBJ2-2, with D possibly matching TRBD1 (6 bases). CDR3 length: 14 amino acids. Germline CDR1 is SNHLY and CDR2 is FYNGKV (reference sequence). V lost 5 bases, J lost 5 bases, and 12 bases lay in between. The part of the CDR3 DNA that was read is TGTGCCAGCAGCCCTCAGGGGTGGACCGGGCAGCTCTAC. Translated, it gives CASSPQGWTGQLY. The CDR3 in full is CASSPQGWTGQLYF. Supplemented by reference TRBV3 and TRBJ2-2, the full variable domain reads GPKVLQIPSHQIIDMGQMVTLNCDPVSNHLYFYWYKQILGQQMEFLVNFYNGKVMEKSKLFKDQFSVERPDGSYFTLKIQPTALEDSAVYFCASSPQGWTGQLYFGEGSKLTVL.

The sample holds a few counts of this clone. Genes and germline come from the mouse. From the germline J gene comes the end of the CDR3, since the read stops 1 residue before it. The genes are TRBV26 and TRBJ2-2; TRBD1 aligns across 9 bases. Looked up from germline, CDR1 is KGHPV and CDR2 is FQNQEV (reference sequence). The ends lost 6 bases at V and 0 bases at J; junction bases unmatched: 2. This CDR3 region has 15 residues. CDR3 bases read: TGTGCCAGCAGCGGACAGGGGTCAAACACCGGGCAGCTCTAC. This translates into CASSGQGSNTGQLY. The entire CDR3 reads CASSGQGSNTGQLYF. Combining the CDR3 with reference TRBV26 and TRBJ2-2 gives the whole variable domain NSKVIQTPRYLVKGQGQKAKMRCIPEKGHPVVFWYQQNKNNEFKFLINFQNQEVLQQIDMTEKRFSAECPSNSPCSLEIQSSEAGDSALYLCASSGQGSNTGQLYFGEGSKLTVL.

By sample fraction, this clone is medium-sized. Gene names are mouse gene names. The read terminates 1 residue before the CDR3 end, so the remaining end is supplied by the germline J gene. The rearrangement uses TRBV3 and TRBJ1-4; TRBD1 matches at 9 bases. Germline assignment: CDR1 SNHLY and CDR2 FYNGKV (reference sequence). With V trimmed by 2 bases and J by 6 bases, 4 bases remained unmatched. The CDR3 contains 15 residues. The part of the CDR3 DNA that was read is TGTGCCAGCAGCTTACAGGGACAGGGTCACGAAAGATTATTT. Residues: CASSLQGQGHERLF. The whole CDR3 sequence is CASSLQGQGHERLFF.

Turning to this clone: All gene names here are mouse names. The CDR3 end is not reached by the read, which stops 1 residue before it; the germline J gene fills it in. The J gene is TRBJ1-5, the V gene TRBV3; 8 nucleotides match TRBD1. Per germline, CDR1 SNHLY and CDR2 FYNGKV (reference sequence). This CDR3 has 14 residues. The ends lost 6 bases at V and 1 base at J; junction bases unmatched: 2. The CDR3 loop is CASSRQGNNQAPLF. CDR3 DNA, as far as it was read: TGTGCCAGCAGTCGACAGGGGAACAACCAGGCTCCGCTT.

Details on this clone: The gene symbols are mouse symbols. The read finishes 1 residue shy of the CDR3 end, and the germline J gene is used to complete it. The V call is TRBV26, the J call TRBJ2-4; D remains unclear. CDR1 KGHPV and CDR2 FQNQEV come from the germline V gene (reference sequence). V lost 3 bases and J lost 4, with 5 bases in between. This CDR3 is built from 12 residues. This CDR3 reads CASSLDKNTLYF. CDR3 bases read: TGTGCCAGCAGTCTCGACAAAAACACCTTGTAC.

Worth noting for this clone: The genes are named according to mouse. The read falls 1 residue short of the CDR3 end, and the missing part is taken from the germline J gene. The chain is built from TRBV26 and TRBJ2-4, with D unclear. The CDR3 contains 14 residues. Per the germline V gene, CDR1 is KGHPV and CDR2 is FQNQEV (reference sequence). V was clipped by 0 bases and J by 0 bases, with 4 bases between them. The sequenced part of the CDR3 DNA is TGTGCCAGCAGTCTGTCGACAAGTCAAAACACCTTGTAC. Residues: CASSLSTSQNTLY. The whole CDR3 region reads CASSLSTSQNTLYF. The full variable domain, with the rest looked up from reference TRBV26 and TRBJ2-4, is NSKVIQTPRYLVKGQGQKAKMRCIPEKGHPVVFWYQQNKNNEFKFLINFQNQEVLQQIDMTEKRFSAECPSNSPCSLEIQSSEAGDSALYLCASSLSTSQNTLYFGAGTRLSVL.

This clone has just a few counts. Germline and genes here are mouse. The read stops 1 residue short of the end of the CDR3; the missing end is completed from the germline J gene. The chain has TRBV12-2 and TRBJ1-1; 7 bases are shared with TRBD1. CDR3 length: 13 amino acids. V dropped 2 bases and J dropped 1; count of bases not matched to a gene: 0. Germline V gene lookup returns CDR1 SGHLS and CDR2 HYDKME. CDR3 in amino acids: CASSRDRNTEVFF. The sequenced CDR3 bases are TGTGCCAGCTCTCGGGACAGAAACACAGAAGTCTTC.

On this clone itself: The genes are named according to mouse. The CDR3 is cut off 1 residue early in the read; its end comes from the germline J gene. This chain connects TRBV26 to TRBJ1-3; D is unclear. CDR1 and CDR2 (germline): KGHPV, FQNQEV (reference sequence). The V gene lost 3 bases and the J gene lost 0 bases, with 3 bases spanning the gap. The CDR3 loop spans 13 amino acids. The CDR3 bases that were read are TGTGCCAGCAGTCTTCATTCTGGAAATACGCTCTAT. Translation gives CASSLHSGNTLY. The CDR3, in full, reads CASSLHSGNTLYF.

As for this clone: Gene and germline names: mouse. The CDR3 end is not reached by the read, which stops 1 residue before it; the germline J gene fills it in. The V call is TRBV26, the J call TRBJ2-4; D is perhaps TRBD1 (6 bases). Looked up from germline, CDR1 is KGHPV and CDR2 is FQNQEV (reference sequence). Trimming cost V 4 bases and J 4 bases, with 6 bases left between them. The CDR3 contains 12 residues. The sequenced CDR3 bases are TGTGCCAGCAGTCGGGACAAAAACACCTTGTAC. Amino acid sequence: CASSRDKNTLY. Given in full, the CDR3 is CASSRDKNTLYF.

A note on this clone: Mouse gene names apply. CDR3 loop: CASSRGGEQYF. The covered CDR3 bases are TGTGCCAGCAGTCGGGGTGGGGAACAGTAC. The V gene is TRBV26, the J gene TRBJ2-7; no clear D. From the germline J gene comes the end of the CDR3, since the read stops 1 residue before it. The V end lost 4 bases, the J end lost 7 bases, and 8 bases lay between the germline ends. Germline V gene lookup returns CDR1 KGHPV and CDR2 FQNQEV (reference sequence). The CDR3 length is 11 residues.